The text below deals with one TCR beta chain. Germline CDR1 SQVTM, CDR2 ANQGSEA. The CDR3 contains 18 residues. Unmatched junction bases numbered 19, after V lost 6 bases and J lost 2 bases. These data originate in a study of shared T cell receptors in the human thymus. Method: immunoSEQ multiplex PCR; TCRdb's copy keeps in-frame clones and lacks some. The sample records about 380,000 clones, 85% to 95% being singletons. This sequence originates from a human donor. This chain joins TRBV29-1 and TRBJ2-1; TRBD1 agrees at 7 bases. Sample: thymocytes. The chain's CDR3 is CSVPRQGATSHTYNEQFF. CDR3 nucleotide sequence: TGCAGCGTCCCTAGACAGGGAGCAACCTCCCATACCTACAATGAGCAGTTCTTC.